The clone carrying this T cell receptor beta chain was found many times. With V trimmed by 5 bases and J by 1 base, 13 bases remained unmatched. Germline V CDR1 and CDR2: DFQATT, SNEGSKA (reference sequence). This CDR3 has 18 amino acids. The data were taken from a study of T cells in Graves' hyperthyroidism and ophthalmopathy. The investigators amplified TCR beta CDR3 regions from RNA transcripts. In the first-round RT-PCR of the TCR CDR3, the HTBI primer set was used. TCRdb analysed the multiplex PCR reads with MiXCR anew, one entry per CDR3 protein. The profile shows over 500,000 distinct CDR3 sequences, 12% to 15% of them singletons.

The receptor was derived from a woman in her thirties or forties with Graves' hyperthyroidism. Sample: blood. The V and J genes are TRBV20-1 and TRBJ2-7, with 14 nucleotides matching TRBD2. The DNA for the CDR3 is TGCAGTGCTCCAGGAGGACTAGCGGGAGGCCGATCTTCCTACGAGCAGTACTTC. Residues: CSAPGGLAGGRSSYEQYF.